Listed below are T cell receptor beta chains from one sample, sequenced in a study of cytomegalovirus exposure and HLA in healthy donors. The assay was immunoSEQ multiplex PCR, and TCRdb's table has in-frame clones only and misses some. The table has some 160,000 clones, more than 65% seen once. Sequencing was performed on PBMCs. The source of these receptors is a woman aged 30 to 39 in good health and CMV-seronegative. The CDR3 runs from the conserved cysteine through the conserved F or W. A D gene is named only where the DNA matches it firmly. Clone sizes are given selectively: once, few, many, or a class where the clone is expanded.

D: TRBD1
size: .
J: TRBJ2-7
V: TRBV27
CDR3: CASRQGAAYEQYF
DNA: TGTGCCAGCAGACAGGGGGCGGCCTACGAGCAGTACTTC

D: TRBD1
size: .
J: TRBJ1-5
V: TRBV19
CDR3: CASSMETRGWQPQHF
DNA: TGTGCCAGTAGTATGGAGACCAGGGGGTGGCAGCCCCAGCATTTT

D: .
size: .
J: TRBJ2-1
V: TRBV29-1
CDR3: CSVEDFNRANEQFF
DNA: TGCAGCGTTGAAGATTTTAACAGGGCCAATGAGCAGTTCTTC

D: .
size: .
J: TRBJ1-5
V: TRBV27
CDR3: CASSLRGSNQPQHF
DNA: TGTGCCAGCAGTTTAAGGGGTAGCAATCAGCCCCAGCATTTT

D: TRBD1
size: .
J: TRBJ1-5
V: TRBV27
CDR3: CASSPSDRGHNQPQHF
DNA: TGTGCCAGCAGTCCATCGGACAGGGGACACAATCAGCCCCAGCATTTT

D: TRBD2
size: .
J: TRBJ2-2
V: TRBV28
CDR3: CASSLSAVSGDGELFF
DNA: TGTGCCAGCAGTTTATCCGCTGTTAGCGGGGACGGGGAGCTGTTTTTT

D: .
size: few
J: TRBJ2-3
V: TRBV21-1
CDR3: CASSNRDSCYTCTDTQYF
DNA: .

D: .
size: .
J: TRBJ1-2
V: TRBV29-1
CDR3: CSVDEGGYGYTF
DNA: TGCAGCGTTGATGAGGGAGGTTATGGCTACACCTTC

D: .
size: .
J: TRBJ1-1
V: TRBV18
CDR3: CASSPLGEFSTEAFF
DNA: TGTGCCAGCTCTCCCCTCGGGGAGTTTAGCACTGAAGCTTTCTTT

D: TRBD1
size: .
J: TRBJ1-4
V: TRBV2
CDR3: CASSYRGHSEKLFF
DNA: TGTGCCAGCAGTTACAGGGGGCATTCTGAAAAACTGTTTTTT

D: .
size: .
J: TRBJ2-1
V: TRBV20-1
CDR3: CSALLACGQFF
DNA: TGCAGTGCCCTGCTAGCTTGTGGGCAGTTCTTC

D: TRBD2
size: .
J: TRBJ2-7
V: TRBV27
CDR3: CASSLNRHTGTSDYEQYF
DNA: TGTGCCAGCAGTTTAAACCGGCATACTGGGACTAGCGATTACGAGCAGTACTTC

D: TRBD1
size: few
J: TRBJ2-3
V: TRBV5-1
CDR3: CASSLQGPSTDTQYF
DNA: TGCGCCAGCAGCTTACAGGGGCCCTCCACAGATACGCAGTATTTT

D: .
size: .
J: TRBJ2-7
V: TRBV2
CDR3: CASSEGRRAAEYEQYF
DNA: TGTGCCAGCAGTGAAGGGCGCAGGGCTGCCGAGTACGAGCAGTACTTC

D: TRBD1
size: .
J: TRBJ1-6
V: TRBV5-6
CDR3: CASSLALRTGGGSPLHF
DNA: TGTGCCAGCAGCTTGGCCTTACGGACAGGGGGCGGTTCACCCCTCCACTTT

D: TRBD1
size: .
J: TRBJ2-1
V: TRBV10-3
CDR3: CAISDGQGLPNEQFF
DNA: TGTGCCATCAGTGACGGACAGGGGCTCCCCAATGAGCAGTTCTTC

D: TRBD2
size: .
J: TRBJ2-1
V: TRBV7-2
CDR3: CASSRESGRADNEQFF
DNA: TGTGCCAGCAGCCGTGAAAGCGGGAGGGCCGACAATGAGCAGTTCTTC

D: TRBD1
size: .
J: TRBJ1-1
V: TRBV5-1
CDR3: CASSFPGQGVTEAFF
DNA: TGCGCCAGCAGCTTTCCCGGACAGGGGGTCACTGAAGCTTTCTTT

D: TRBD1
size: .
J: TRBJ1-5
V: TRBV4-1
CDR3: CASSPTGGNQPQHF
DNA: TGCGCCAGCAGCCCTACAGGGGGGAATCAGCCCCAGCATTTT

D: TRBD1
size: .
J: TRBJ1-1
V: TRBV7-2
CDR3: CASSVRGPNTEAFF
DNA: TGTGCCAGCAGCGTCAGGGGGCCGAACACTGAAGCTTTCTTT

D: TRBD2
size: .
J: TRBJ2-1
V: TRBV27
CDR3: CASSLPTSGGYNEQFF
DNA: TGTGCCAGCAGCCTCCCCACTAGCGGGGGGTACAATGAGCAGTTCTTC

D: TRBD1
size: .
J: TRBJ2-5
V: TRBV5-4
CDR3: CASSADRGGETQYF
DNA: TGTGCCAGCAGCGCGGACAGGGGAGGAGAGACCCAGTACTTC

D: .
size: .
J: TRBJ2-1
V: TRBV6-5
CDR3: CASKILGDNEQFF
DNA: TGTGCCAGCAAAATACTAGGTGACAATGAGCAGTTCTTC

D: TRBD1
size: .
J: TRBJ1-2
V: TRBV7-9
CDR3: CASSFVGDRVYGYTF
DNA: TGTGCCAGCAGCTTTGTTGGTGACAGGGTATATGGCTACACCTTC

D: TRBD2
size: .
J: TRBJ2-7
V: TRBV4-2
CDR3: CASSEPGGGYEQYF
DNA: TGTGCCAGCAGCGAACCGGGGGGGGGCTACGAGCAGTACTTC

D: TRBD1
size: .
J: TRBJ2-3
V: TRBV19
CDR3: CASSSTGAPDTQYF
DNA: TGTGCCAGTAGTTCAACAGGGGCCCCAGATACGCAGTATTTT

D: TRBD2
size: .
J: TRBJ2-7
V: TRBV5-1
CDR3: CASSLSRGAGEREQYF
DNA: TGCGCCAGCAGCCTCAGCCGAGGGGCGGGAGAGAGGGAGCAGTACTTC

D: .
size: .
J: TRBJ2-3
V: TRBV6-4
CDR3: CASSDRQSPDTQYF
DNA: TGTGCCAGCAGTGATCGCCAGTCCCCTGATACGCAGTATTTT

D: .
size: .
J: TRBJ2-7
V: TRBV28
CDR3: CASSGASWVEQYF
DNA: TGTGCCAGCAGTGGGGCCTCATGGGTCGAGCAGTACTTC

D: .
size: .
J: TRBJ1-5
V: TRBV7-9
CDR3: CASSLQGQPQHF
DNA: TGTGCCAGCAGCTTGCAGGGTCAGCCCCAGCATTTT

D: TRBD2
size: .
J: TRBJ2-3
V: TRBV6-4
CDR3: CASSASGGATDTQYF
DNA: TGTGCCAGCAGTGCTAGCGGGGGGGCCACAGATACGCAGTATTTT

D: TRBD1
size: few
J: TRBJ2-7
V: TRBV6-6
CDR3: CASAGQGSEQYF
DNA: TGTGCCAGCGCGGGACAGGGGAGCGAGCAGTACTTC

D: TRBD1
size: .
J: TRBJ2-7
V: TRBV5-4
CDR3: CASSLGTGEYYEQYF
DNA: TGTGCCAGCAGCTTGGGGACAGGGGAATACTACGAGCAGTACTTC

D: TRBD1
size: .
J: TRBJ2-2
V: TRBV5-1
CDR3: CASSQRQGRTGELFF
DNA: TGCGCCAGCAGCCAAAGACAGGGGAGGACCGGGGAGCTGTTTTTT

D: TRBD1
size: .
J: TRBJ1-1
V: TRBV27
CDR3: CASAGQGESRATEAFF
DNA: TGTGCCAGCGCCGGACAGGGAGAAAGTCGGGCCACTGAAGCTTTCTTT

D: TRBD2
size: .
J: TRBJ2-7
V: TRBV10-1
CDR3: CASKIRTSIHEQYF
DNA: TGCGCCAGCAAAATTAGGACTAGTATCCACGAGCAGTACTTC

D: TRBD2
size: .
J: TRBJ2-3
V: TRBV30
CDR3: CVWSVTGGMDTQYF
DNA: TGTGTCTGGAGTGTAACCGGGGGGATGGATACGCAGTATTTT

D: TRBD2
size: .
J: TRBJ2-7
V: TRBV7-9
CDR3: CASSLTSPSYEQYF
DNA: TGTGCCAGCAGCCTGACTAGCCCCTCCTACGAGCAGTACTTC

D: .
size: .
J: TRBJ1-5
V: TRBV7-2
CDR3: CASSFGGIHQPQHF
DNA: TGTGCCAGCAGCTTTGGCGGGATCCATCAGCCCCAGCATTTT